This is a list of T cell receptor beta chains from one sample in a study of blood T cells in healthy people across ages. TCRdb reprocessed the 5' RACE reads with MiXCR, giving one entry per CDR3 protein. The sample comprises roughly 2 million distinct CDR3 sequences, 49% of which are singletons, and less than 2.5% rests with the top ten. Sequences were obtained from blood. The source of these receptors is a woman aged 40 to 49 in good health. Each CDR3 is given with its conserved first and last residue. A D gene is named only where the DNA matches it firmly. Size is omitted from some rows. Given values are once, few, many or a class for expanded clones.

D gene	clone size	J gene	V gene	CDR3 protein	CDR3 DNA
.	.	TRBJ2-5	TRBV7-9	CASSLAPGDQETQYF	TGTGCCAGCAGCTTAGCGCCAGGGGACCAAGAGACCCAGTACTTC
TRBD2	few	TRBJ2-1	TRBV7-3	CASSLEPSGGPWNEQFF	TGTGCCAGCAGCCTCGAGCCTAGCGGGGGGCCATGGAATGAGCAGTTCTTC
.	.	TRBJ1-5	TRBV19	CASSAGTATLGQPQHF	TGTGCCAGTAGCGCGGGGACGGCTACCCTGGGTCAGCCCCAGCATTTT
.	.	TRBJ1-6	TRBV12-3/TRBV12-4	CASKRTGDSPLHF	TGTGCCAGCAAAAGAACAGGAGATTCACCCCTCCACTTT
TRBD1	.	TRBJ2-3	TRBV5-1	CASSYTGGRTDTQYF	TGCGCCAGCAGCTACACAGGGGGTCGGACAGATACGCAGTATTTT
TRBD1	.	TRBJ1-1	TRBV12-3/TRBV12-4	CATYQGAYTEAFF	TGTGCCACCTACCAGGGGGCGTACACTGAAGCTTTCTTT
TRBD1	.	TRBJ2-5	TRBV5-1	CASSLEQGALEQYF	TGCGCCAGCAGCTTGGAACAGGGGGCGCTTGAGCAGTACTTC
.	.	TRBJ1-2	TRBV28	CASSQLGGGGYGYTF	TGTGCCAGCAGCCAACTTGGGGGAGGGGGTTATGGCTACACCTTC
TRBD1	once	TRBJ2-7	TRBV11-2	CASSPSTFDRDYEQYF	TGTGCCAGCAGCCCCTCGACCTTTGACAGGGACTACGAGCAGTACTTC
.	many	TRBJ1-5	TRBV6-2/TRBV6-3	CASSYRGGNQPQHF	TGTGCCAGCAGTTACCGGGGGGGCAATCAGCCCCAGCATTTT
.	.	TRBJ2-6	TRBV12-3/TRBV12-4	CASSLASRRGSGANVLTF	TGTGCCAGCAGTTTAGCGTCGAGGAGAGGGTCTGGGGCCAACGTCCTGACTTTC
.	.	TRBJ2-1	TRBV5-1	CASSAGGLGEQFF	TGCGCCAGCAGCGCTGGGGGACTTGGTGAGCAGTTCTTC
.	.	TRBJ2-7	TRBV27	CASSSWSSGEQYF	TGTGCCAGCAGTTCATGGAGCAGTGGCGAGCAGTACTTC
.	once	TRBJ1-1	TRBV7-2	CASRARKNTEAFF	TGTGCCAGCAGAGCTCGTAAGAACACTGAAGCTTTCTTT
.	.	TRBJ1-1	TRBV18	CASSPLDGRTEAFF	TGTGCCAGCTCACCATTGGACGGGCGCACTGAAGCTTTCTTT
TRBD1	.	TRBJ2-3	TRBV6-5	CASSSPGGRARGTDTQYF	TGTGCCAGCAGTTCCCCAGGGGGCCGGGCTCGGGGCACAGATACGCAGTATTTT
.	.	TRBJ1-5	TRBV20-1	CSAREGGGARGNQPQHF	TGCAGTGCTAGAGAAGGCGGGGGGGCGCGCGGCAATCAGCCCCAGCATTTT
.	.	TRBJ2-7	TRBV7-6	CASSLVGTTSSYEQYF	TGTGCCAGCAGCTTAGTGGGTACTACATCCTCCTACGAGCAGTACTTC
.	few	TRBJ1-1	TRBV27	CASSWNRKNPEAFF	TGTGCCAGCAGTTGGAACAGAAAAAACCCTGAAGCTTTCTTT
.	.	TRBJ2-1	TRBV24-1	CATSGAGLPNEQFF	TGTGCCACCAGTGGGGCAGGGCTACCCAATGAGCAGTTCTTC
.	many	TRBJ2-5	TRBV29-1	CSVRSRGGETQYF	TGCAGCGTTCGATCTCGTGGGGGAGAGACCCAGTACTTC
.	.	TRBJ2-6	TRBV4-3	CASSQARGQGVNVLTF	TGCGCCAGCAGCCAAGCCCGGGGGCAGGGAGTCAACGTCCTGACTTTC
TRBD2	few	TRBJ2-7	TRBV12-3/TRBV12-4	CASQKTLAGTSYEQYF	TGTGCCTCCCAGAAGACCCTAGCGGGAACTTCCTACGAGCAGTACTTC
.	few	TRBJ2-3	TRBV7-9	CASRPVRGSTDTQYF	TGTGCCAGCAGACCGGTCAGAGGGAGTACAGATACGCAGTATTTT
.	.	TRBJ2-1	TRBV15	CATSRDGEIYNEQFF	TGTGCCACCAGCAGAGATGGGGAAATCTACAATGAGCAGTTCTTC
.	.	TRBJ1-1	TRBV3-1	CASTRWEGNTEAFF	TGTGCCAGCACCCGGTGGGAGGGCAACACTGAAGCTTTCTTT
TRBD1	.	TRBJ2-4	TRBV3-1	CASSHSTGGSNIQYF	TGTGCCAGCAGCCATTCGACAGGGGGCTCGAACATTCAGTACTTC
.	few	TRBJ2-3	TRBV4-3	CASSQDRLAGDTQYF	TGCGCCAGCAGCCAAGATCGGCTAGCAGGAGATACGCAGTATTTT
.	.	TRBJ2-3	TRBV18	CASSPELTDTQYF	TGTGCCAGCTCACCCGAGCTCACAGATACGCAGTATTTT
TRBD1	once	TRBJ1-2	TRBV5-1	CASSTGQGEVGYTF	TGCGCCAGCAGCACGGGACAGGGGGAAGTGGGCTACACCTTC
TRBD1	.	TRBJ1-2	TRBV20-1	CSASRTGRGGDYTF	TGCAGTGCTAGCCGGACAGGGCGCGGAGGAGACTACACCTTC